This T cell receptor beta chain was sequenced during a study of long-term antiretroviral therapy in people with HIV. Study at large: First collections came about a decade before the 2015 immediate-ART recommendation.

It was version v3.0 of the immunoSEQ assay that was run at survey level. TCRdb keeps only in-frame clones here, not all; method: immunoSEQ multiplex PCR. The repertoire includes over 40,000 clones, approximately 94% of them detected once, and approximately 2% sits in the top ten. This clone is a singleton in its sample. The CDR3 length is 16 residues. V lost 5 bases, J lost 2 bases, and 16 bases lay in between. Germline loops: CDR1 SNHLY, CDR2 FYNNEI. Material: unsorted PBMCs, obtained just over 9 years after starting antiretroviral therapy. The source is a man between 25 and 39 years old with HIV. The J gene is TRBJ2-1, the V gene TRBV2; D may be TRBD2 (6 bases). The CDR3 here is CASSPRRREAYNEQFF. The CDR3 DNA sequence: TGTGCCAGCAGTCCCCGGCGGCGGGAAGCCTACAATGAGCAGTTCTTC. The whole variable domain, filled in from reference TRBV2 and TRBJ2-1, reads EPEVTQTPSHQVTQMGQEVILRCVPISNHLYFYWYRQILGQKVEFLVSFYNNEISEKSEIFDDQFSVERPDGSNFTLKIRSTKLEDSAMYFCASSPRRREAYNEQFFGPGTRLTVL.